This TCR beta chain comes out of a study of blood T cell repertoires in COVID-19. Study information: Acute-phase and convalescent COVID-19 samples originated in the United States, Italy and Spain. In each case, the material was cDNA or gDNA derived from T cells, B-cell-depleted T cells, or PBMCs.

How the authors handled the data: Nucleated cell number was recorded as an estimate derived from reference gene primer amplification. The table came from immunoSEQ multiplex PCR; TCRdb's copy has only in-frame clones and leaves some out. V and J calls and clone size are as listed in that table; D and trimming were resolved from the DNA. The top ten clones hold around 3.2% of a sample with around 100,000 clones, approximately 86% of them seen once. The CDR3 covers 14 residues. With 8 bases removed from V and 4 bases from J, the gap between germline ends came to 18 bases. Germline V gene lookup returns CDR1 LNHDA and CDR2 SQIVND (reference sequence).

What was sequenced was peripheral blood. This chain joins TRBV19 and TRBJ2-7; D ambiguous. The sequence derives from a human donor in a cohort sampled during active COVID-19. CDR3 protein: CASSRSGNQYEQYF. The CDR3 DNA reads TGTGCCAGTTCCCGGAGTGGTAATCAATACGAGCAGTACTTC.